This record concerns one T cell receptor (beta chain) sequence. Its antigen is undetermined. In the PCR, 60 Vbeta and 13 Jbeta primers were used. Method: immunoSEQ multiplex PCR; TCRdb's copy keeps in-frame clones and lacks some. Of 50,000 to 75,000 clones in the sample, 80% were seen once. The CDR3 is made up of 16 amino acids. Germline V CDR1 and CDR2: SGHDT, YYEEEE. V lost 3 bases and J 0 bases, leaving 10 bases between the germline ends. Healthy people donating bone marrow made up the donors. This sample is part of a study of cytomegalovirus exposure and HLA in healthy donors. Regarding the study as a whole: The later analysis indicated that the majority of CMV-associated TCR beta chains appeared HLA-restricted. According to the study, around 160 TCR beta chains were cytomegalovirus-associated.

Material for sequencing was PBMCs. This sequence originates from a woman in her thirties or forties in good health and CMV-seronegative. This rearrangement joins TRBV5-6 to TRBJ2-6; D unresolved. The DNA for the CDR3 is TGTGCCAGCAGCTCCCCCCTGGCCTCTGGGGCCAACGTCCTGACTTTC. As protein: CASSSPLASGANVLTF.